The subject of this entry is one T cell receptor beta chain. What it binds is not known. This specimen comes from a study of shared clonotypes between healthy human individuals. Study-wide context: Each donor contributed plates that comprised three CD4 naive, three CD4 memory, two CD8 naive and one CD8 memory.

The V and J ends lost 3 bases and 5 bases respectively, with 8 bases between them. This CDR3 comprises 13 residues. The germline CDR1 and CDR2 sequences are GTSNPN and SVGIG (reference sequence). Study-level points and caveats: Sorted-subset samples were not fully sequenced, rarefaction indicated. Represented diversity, genetic and exposure-history alike, was limited by few donors. Sequencing depth was predicted to influence how clonotypes are shared among donors.

Produced via immunoSEQ multiplex PCR; TCRdb's table is partial and in-frame only. The sample lists about 980,000 clones; 76% were seen once. The chain carries TRBV30 and TRBJ2-6; no definite D call. The source material was memory CD4+ T cells sorted from blood. Noted subset: CD45RA-negative fraction. This TCR was recovered from a man between 18 and 29 years old in good health. CDR3: CAWRADRANVLTF. The CDR3 DNA reads as TGTGCCTGGAGGGCAGATCGGGCCAACGTCCTGACTTTC.